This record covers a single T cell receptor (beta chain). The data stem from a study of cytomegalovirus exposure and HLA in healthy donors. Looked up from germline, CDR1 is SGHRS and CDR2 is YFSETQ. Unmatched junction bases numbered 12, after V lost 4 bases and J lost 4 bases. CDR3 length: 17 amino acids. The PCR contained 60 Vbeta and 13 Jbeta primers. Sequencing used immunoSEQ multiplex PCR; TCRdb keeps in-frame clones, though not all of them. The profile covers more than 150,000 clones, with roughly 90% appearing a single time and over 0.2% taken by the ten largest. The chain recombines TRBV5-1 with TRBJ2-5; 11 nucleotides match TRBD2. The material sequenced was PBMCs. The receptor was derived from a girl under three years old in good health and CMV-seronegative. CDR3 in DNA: TGCGCCAGCAGCCCCATAGCGGGGGGGTTTAGGGGAGAGACCCAGTACTTC. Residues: CASSPIAGGFRGETQYF.